The rows below give T cell receptor beta chains drawn from one sample of a study of cytomegalovirus exposure and HLA in healthy donors. Assay used: immunoSEQ multiplex PCR; TCRdb lists only in-frame clones, some missing. The sample holds 62,000 or so clones, around 87% seen once. The sequenced sample consisted of PBMCs. The receptor set was obtained from a man aged 18 to 29 in good health and CMV-seronegative. CDR3s include the opening cysteine and the closing phenylalanine or tryptophan. D genes are given only for firm matches. Size is stated for part of the rows, as once, few or many counts, or as a class when the clone is expanded.

V gene: TRBV5-1; clone size: -; D gene: -; J gene: TRBJ2-3; CDR3 DNA: TGCGCCAGCAGCCAAACAGGATACACAGATACGCAGTATTTT; CDR3 protein: CASSQTGYTDTQYF
V gene: TRBV23-1; clone size: -; D gene: -; J gene: TRBJ1-4; CDR3 DNA: TGCGCCAGCAGTCAGGGTACAGGGAAAGCTAATGAAAAACTGTTTTTT; CDR3 protein: CASSQGTGKANEKLFF
V gene: TRBV29-1; clone size: -; D gene: -; J gene: TRBJ2-3; CDR3 DNA: TGCAGCGTTGCTGGGGGGGCAGCGATCACAGATACGCAGTATTTT; CDR3 protein: CSVAGGAAITDTQYF
V gene: TRBV7-2; clone size: -; D gene: TRBD1; J gene: TRBJ1-2; CDR3 DNA: TGTGCCAGCAGCTTAGTGGCGGACAGGGGGGTATCGGGCTACACCTTC; CDR3 protein: CASSLVADRGVSGYTF
V gene: TRBV19; clone size: once; D gene: -; J gene: TRBJ1-5; CDR3 DNA: TGTGCCAGTAGTGCTCAGGAGTGGGAGTCCCAGCATTTT; CDR3 protein: CASSAQEWESQHF
V gene: TRBV28; clone size: -; D gene: TRBD1; J gene: TRBJ1-1; CDR3 DNA: TGTGCCAGCATCACTACGGGACAGGGGAAGGCTGAAGCTTTCTTT; CDR3 protein: CASITTGQGKAEAFF
V gene: TRBV28; clone size: -; D gene: -; J gene: TRBJ2-7; CDR3 DNA: TGTGCCAGCAGGGCAGCCTACGAGCAGTACTTC; CDR3 protein: CASRAAYEQYF
V gene: TRBV5-1; clone size: -; D gene: -; J gene: TRBJ2-1; CDR3 DNA: TGCGCCAGCAGCTTGGGTACAGGGAATTTCCATGAGCAGTTCTTC; CDR3 protein: CASSLGTGNFHEQFF
V gene: TRBV6-5; clone size: -; D gene: -; J gene: TRBJ1-6; CDR3 DNA: TGTGCCAGCAGGCCCCACGGGGATCCACCCCTCCACTTT; CDR3 protein: CASRPHGDPPLHF
V gene: TRBV28; clone size: medium-sized; D gene: -; J gene: TRBJ2-5; CDR3 DNA: TGTGCCAGCAGTTTAGGGCAGGGGTTGTTGCCCCAGTACTTC; CDR3 protein: CASSLGQGLLPQYF
V gene: TRBV9; clone size: once; D gene: -; J gene: TRBJ1-2; CDR3 DNA: TGTGCCAGCAGGAGTTTAGTCGAAAGCTATGGCTACACCTTC; CDR3 protein: CASRSLVESYGYTF
V gene: TRBV13; clone size: -; D gene: TRBD2; J gene: TRBJ2-3; CDR3 DNA: TGTGCCAGCAGCCCCAACCGGCTAGCGGGGGATACGCAGTATTTT; CDR3 protein: CASSPNRLAGDTQYF
V gene: TRBV11-2; clone size: -; D gene: TRBD2; J gene: TRBJ2-7; CDR3 DNA: TGTGCCAGCAGCTTGACTAGCGGGGGTTACGAGCAGTACTTC; CDR3 protein: CASSLTSGGYEQYF
V gene: TRBV5-1; clone size: -; D gene: -; J gene: TRBJ1-4; CDR3 DNA: TGCGCCAGCAGCCTGGCAGGTTCAGGTGGGGAAAAACTGTTTTTT; CDR3 protein: CASSLAGSGGEKLFF
V gene: TRBV5-4; clone size: -; D gene: TRBD1; J gene: TRBJ2-7; CDR3 DNA: TGTGCCAGCAGCGCGATCGGGACAGGATACGAGCAGTACTTC; CDR3 protein: CASSAIGTGYEQYF
V gene: TRBV14; clone size: -; D gene: TRBD1; J gene: TRBJ1-1; CDR3 DNA: TGTGCCAGCAGCCAAGATGGGACAGGGTGGTGGAACACTGAAGCTTTCTTT; CDR3 protein: CASSQDGTGWWNTEAFF
V gene: TRBV2; clone size: -; D gene: -; J gene: TRBJ2-1; CDR3 DNA: TGTGCCAGCAGTGGGGGAGATTTTGAACTCTTC; CDR3 protein: CASSGGDFELF
V gene: TRBV5-4; clone size: -; D gene: -; J gene: TRBJ2-1; CDR3 DNA: TGTGCCAGCAGATCGGGAGACAATGAGCAGTTCTTC; CDR3 protein: CASRSGDNEQFF
V gene: TRBV6-5; clone size: -; D gene: TRBD2; J gene: TRBJ2-1; CDR3 DNA: TGTGCCAGCACGGATAGCGGGGGATCCTACAATGAGCAGTTCTTC; CDR3 protein: CASTDSGGSYNEQFF
V gene: TRBV23-1; clone size: -; D gene: -; J gene: TRBJ1-1; CDR3 DNA: TGCGCCAGCAGTCACGAGTACACTGAAGCTTTCTTT; CDR3 protein: CASSHEYTEAFF
V gene: TRBV10-2; clone size: -; D gene: -; J gene: TRBJ1-5; CDR3 DNA: TGCGCCAGCGGGGGGGCGGAGTATAGCAATCAGCCCCAGCATTTT; CDR3 protein: CASGGAEYSNQPQHF
V gene: TRBV7-8; clone size: -; D gene: -; J gene: TRBJ1-1; CDR3 DNA: TGTGCCAGCAGCGGTACAGGGTACTTGAACACTGAAGCTTTCTTT; CDR3 protein: CASSGTGYLNTEAFF
V gene: TRBV7-8; clone size: -; D gene: -; J gene: TRBJ1-1; CDR3 DNA: TGTGCCAGCAGCTTAGGGCGGGGAGCCACTGAAGCTTTCTTT; CDR3 protein: CASSLGRGATEAFF
V gene: TRBV27; clone size: -; D gene: -; J gene: TRBJ2-1; CDR3 DNA: TGTGCCAGCGGGAGGACGGTAACCTACAATGAGCAGTTCTTC; CDR3 protein: CASGRTVTYNEQFF
V gene: TRBV5-4; clone size: -; D gene: -; J gene: TRBJ1-1; CDR3 DNA: TGTGCCAGCAGCCCGGGGGGGGCGATCACTGAAGCTTTCTTT; CDR3 protein: CASSPGGAITEAFF
V gene: TRBV29-1; clone size: few; D gene: TRBD1; J gene: TRBJ2-1; CDR3 DNA: TGCAGCGTTGCCCCGGGACAGGGGCTGAATGAGCAGTTCTTC; CDR3 protein: CSVAPGQGLNEQFF
V gene: TRBV25-1; clone size: -; D gene: TRBD2; J gene: TRBJ2-1; CDR3 DNA: TGTGCCAGCAGTATTAGCGGGGGGGCCCGTGAGCAGTTCTTC; CDR3 protein: CASSISGGAREQFF
V gene: TRBV15; clone size: -; D gene: -; J gene: TRBJ2-7; CDR3 DNA: TGTGCCACCAGCAGAGGCCCGGGACTGCTCACCTACGAGCAGTACTTC; CDR3 protein: CATSRGPGLLTYEQYF
V gene: TRBV28; clone size: -; D gene: -; J gene: TRBJ2-3; CDR3 DNA: TGTGCCAGCTTTTCCGGACAGAGCACAGATACGCAGTATTTT; CDR3 protein: CASFSGQSTDTQYF
V gene: TRBV7-5; clone size: -; D gene: -; J gene: TRBJ1-1; CDR3 DNA: TGTGCCAGAAGCCGAGGCGACAGCACCAAGATGAACACTGAAGCTTTCTTT; CDR3 protein: CARSRGDSTKMNTEAFF
V gene: TRBV7-2; clone size: once; D gene: -; J gene: TRBJ2-7; CDR3 DNA: TGTGCCAGCAGCTTAGGGGGGCAGGGTGGCGAGCAGTACTTC; CDR3 protein: CASSLGGQGGEQYF
V gene: TRBV30; clone size: few; D gene: TRBD1; J gene: TRBJ2-2; CDR3 DNA: TGTGCCTGGAGTGTACTTCGACAGGGGCCCACCGGGGAGCTGTTTTTT; CDR3 protein: CAWSVLRQGPTGELFF
V gene: TRBV6-5; clone size: -; D gene: TRBD1; J gene: TRBJ1-2; CDR3 DNA: TGTGCCAGCAGTTACCGGGACAGGAGGCTTGGCTACACCTTC; CDR3 protein: CASSYRDRRLGYTF
V gene: TRBV7-7; clone size: -; D gene: TRBD1; J gene: TRBJ2-7; CDR3 DNA: TGTGCTAGCAGTTCCGGCAGGGGGCCTTACGAGCAGTACTTC; CDR3 protein: CASSSGRGPYEQYF
V gene: TRBV27; clone size: -; D gene: -; J gene: TRBJ2-7; CDR3 DNA: TGTGCCAGCAGTTTATACCTGGGCGCCGAGCAGTACTTC; CDR3 protein: CASSLYLGAEQYF
V gene: TRBV10-2; clone size: -; D gene: -; J gene: TRBJ1-1; CDR3 DNA: TGCGCCAGCAAAGGGGAAAGACACTTGGACACTGAAGCTTTCTTT; CDR3 protein: CASKGERHLDTEAFF
V gene: TRBV11-1; clone size: -; D gene: TRBD2; J gene: TRBJ2-5; CDR3 DNA: TGTGCCAGCAGCTTAGGGGGGGGGACCCAAGAGACCCAGTACTTC; CDR3 protein: CASSLGGGTQETQYF
V gene: TRBV29-1; clone size: -; D gene: -; J gene: TRBJ2-7; CDR3 DNA: TGCAGCGTGATCCCGAACAGGGCCCGCTCCTACGAGCAGTACTTC; CDR3 protein: CSVIPNRARSYEQYF
V gene: TRBV28; clone size: -; D gene: TRBD1; J gene: TRBJ2-1; CDR3 DNA: TGTGCCAGCAGTTTAGTTAGAGGACAGGTCTCCTACAATGAGCAGTTCTTC; CDR3 protein: CASSLVRGQVSYNEQFF
V gene: TRBV19; clone size: -; D gene: -; J gene: TRBJ1-2; CDR3 DNA: TGTGCCAGTACCCCCCAGGGAACCTATGGCTACACCTTC; CDR3 protein: CASTPQGTYGYTF
V gene: TRBV5-4; clone size: -; D gene: TRBD1; J gene: TRBJ1-1; CDR3 DNA: TGTGCCAGCAGGACGGACAGGAGCGCCACTGAAGCTTTCTTT; CDR3 protein: CASRTDRSATEAFF
V gene: TRBV5-1; clone size: -; D gene: -; J gene: TRBJ1-6; CDR3 DNA: TGCGCCAGCAGCTTGGGGGACTCAAATTCACCCCTCCACTTT; CDR3 protein: CASSLGDSNSPLHF
V gene: TRBV2; clone size: once; D gene: -; J gene: TRBJ2-3; CDR3 DNA: TGTGCCAGCAGTGATTCTGGCACAGATACGCAGTATTTT; CDR3 protein: CASSDSGTDTQYF
V gene: TRBV11-2; clone size: -; D gene: -; J gene: TRBJ1-1; CDR3 DNA: TGTGCCAGCAGCTTGGGAGCTGAAGCTTTCTTT; CDR3 protein: CASSLGAEAFF
V gene: TRBV7-9; clone size: -; D gene: -; J gene: TRBJ1-1; CDR3 DNA: TGTGCCAGCAGCCCGGGGGGCGGACATCTGAACACTGAAGCTTTCTTT; CDR3 protein: CASSPGGGHLNTEAFF
V gene: TRBV28; clone size: -; D gene: TRBD1; J gene: TRBJ1-4; CDR3 DNA: TGTGCCAGCAGTTTTTGGGCAGGGGGTGAAAAACTGTTTTTT; CDR3 protein: CASSFWAGGEKLFF
V gene: TRBV7-9; clone size: -; D gene: TRBD1; J gene: TRBJ2-5; CDR3 DNA: TGTGCCAGTGAGGGGGCAGGCGAGACCCAGTACTTC; CDR3 protein: CASEGAGETQYF
V gene: TRBV7-9; clone size: -; D gene: -; J gene: TRBJ2-1; CDR3 DNA: TGTGCCAGCAGCTTCTCTGTAGAGCAGTTCTTC; CDR3 protein: CASSFSVEQFF
V gene: TRBV6-5; clone size: -; D gene: -; J gene: TRBJ2-7; CDR3 DNA: TGTGCCAGCATAGGCGCGGCAACCTACGAGCAGTACTTC; CDR3 protein: CASIGAATYEQYF